This T cell receptor (beta chain) was obtained from a study of blood T cell repertoires in COVID-19. About the study: Samples taken during acute and convalescent COVID-19 were collected in the United States, Italy and Spain. Sample material is recorded as cDNA or gDNA derived from T cells, B-cell-depleted T cells, or PBMCs.

Source study methods: From reference gene primer amplification, estimates of nucleated cell counts were derived. Measured with immunoSEQ multiplex PCR; TCRdb has only the in-frame clones, and not every one. V, J and clone size were drawn from that table, and D and trimming were deduced from the DNA. The data hold about 170,000 clones, with approximately 88% observed a single time. Germline V gene data show CDR1 as ENHRY and CDR2 as SYGVKD. The CDR3 has 13 residues. V lost 3 bases and J lost 5, with 11 bases in between. The chain uses TRBV10-3 and TRBJ2-7; possible D gene TRBD2, 6 bases. Sequenced sample: peripheral blood. The receptor's source is a woman aged 80 or over with active or convalescent COVID-19. The DNA for the CDR3 is TGTGCCATCAGTGATGGAGGGAACCACGAGCAGTACTTC. Protein sequence: CAISDGGNHEQYF.